Presented here are 15 T cell receptor beta chains from one specimen sequenced in a study of regulatory T cells in long-lasting Graves disease. Time point: newly diagnosed GD, antithyroid drugs for less than 3 months. The TCR library was made from RNA that had been extracted from PBMCs in TRIzol. Relying on iRepertoire HTBI primers and Arm-PCR of CDR3 regions, the team built TCR beta libraries. TCRdb re-analysed the multiplex PCR reads in MiXCR, keeping a single row per CDR3 protein. The table lists a few hundred thousand distinct CDR3 sequences, less than 15% of them singletons, with approximately 9.3% in the top ten. These data were likewise used in another study, on T cells in Graves' hyperthyroidism and ophthalmopathy.

Source: peripheral blood mononuclear cells (PBMCs), taken at new diagnosis, from a patient treated with antithyroid drugs. The receptor source for this set is a man younger than 45 with Graves disease.

The chain recombines TRBV28 with TRBJ2-6; TRBD1 matches 8 bases. Germline V lookup: CDR1 MDHEN, CDR2 SYDVKM. The CDR3 contains 20 residues. The J segment lost 2 bases and the V segment lost 1 base, leaving 13 bases of the junction unmatched. CDR3 residues: CASSLSFISGGTAGANVLTF. CDR3 sequence (DNA): TGTGCCAGCAGTTTATCTTTTATCTCAGGGGGCACGGCTGGGGCCAACGTCCTGACTTTC.

This clonotype was counted ten times or more. The V and J genes are TRBV18 and TRBJ1-6; the D is unclear. This CDR3 region has 16 residues. From germline, CDR1 is KGHSH and CDR2 LQKENI. Trimming took 0 bases from V and 7 from J, leaving 13 bases between them. This CDR3 is CASSPPEGAGNSPLHF. CDR3 DNA sequence: TGTGCCAGCTCACCACCGGAAGGTGCGGGCAATTCACCCCTCCACTTT.

This clonotype has at least ten counts. The V call is TRBV18, the J call TRBJ2-7; 7 bases line up with TRBD2. V was pared by 3 bases and J by 7 bases, with 9 bases of the junction left unmatched. Germline CDR1 KGHSH, CDR2 LQKENI. The CDR3 extends over 14 amino acids. Written as DNA, the CDR3 is TGTGCCAGCTCACCCCCCGGGGGGACTCGGGAGCAGTACTTC. Translated, it gives CASSPPGGTREQYF.

This clonotype was counted many times. This chain joins TRBV3-1 and TRBJ2-7, with TRBD2 matching over 8 bases. Germline V gives CDR1 LGHDT, CDR2 YNNKEL (reference sequence). The CDR3 is 17 amino acids. The V segment lost 0 bases and the J segment 0 bases; nucleotides outside the gene matches: 7. The CDR3 DNA reads as TGTGCCAGCAGCCAAGAGGAGCCACTAGCGGCCTCCTACGAGCAGTACTTC. Translating it yields CASSQEEPLAASYEQYF.

The CDR3 DNA reads as TGCAGGGGGGCTAGGACAGGGACAAACGAGCAGTACTTC. Residues: CRGARTGTNEQYF. The V and J genes are TRBV29-1 and TRBJ2-7; 8 bases are a match to TRBD1. Germline V gene lookup returns CDR1 SQVTM and CDR2 ANQGSEA. The CDR3 length is 13 residues.

This clonotype has a count of ten or more. The chain uses TRBV11-2 and TRBJ2-7; tentatively, D is TRBD2 (5 bases). The CDR3 has 15 residues. Trimming stripped 1 base from V and 4 bases from J, with 14 bases between. Germline V gene sequence: CDR1 SGHAT, CDR2 FQNNGV. For the CDR3, the DNA is TGTGCCAGCAGCTTAGCAGGACTTTCGACGTACGAGCAGTACTTC. Encoded protein: CASSLAGLSTYEQYF.

This clonotype was detected only a few times. The V call is TRBV6-5, the J call TRBJ2-1, with 10 bases identical to TRBD1. Germline CDR1 reads MNHEY; CDR2 reads SVGAGI. V shed 4 bases and J 8 bases; nucleotides not matched to a gene: 5. CDR3 size: 14 residues. In DNA form, the CDR3 reads TGTGCCAGCAGTTCCCGGGACAGGGGCGATGAGCAGTTCTTC. Translated, it gives CASSSRDRGDEQFF.

This clonotype has at least ten counts. The chain links TRBV29-1 to TRBJ2-5; the D is unclear. The germline V gene encodes CDR1 SQVTM and CDR2 ANQGSEA. The CDR3 has 11 residues. The ends were cut back, 3 bases at V and 3 bases at J, with 5 bases in the middle. Here the CDR3 reads CSVEGEETQYF. The CDR3 nucleotides are TGCAGCGTTGAGGGTGAAGAGACCCAGTACTTC.

Many counts were recorded for this clonotype. V and J are TRBV30 and TRBJ2-1; 9 bases align to TRBD2. Germline CDR1 is GTSNPN and CDR2 is SVGIG (reference sequence). Germline trimming cut 4 bases from V and 9 bases from J; bases unmatched to any gene: 7. CDR3 size: 13 residues. The CDR3 here is CAWTSGISIEQFF. The CDR3 nucleotides read TGTGCCTGGACTAGCGGGATAAGTATTGAGCAGTTCTTC. Filled out from reference TRBV30 and TRBJ2-1, the complete variable domain reads SQTIHQWPATLVQPVGSPLSLECTVEGTSNPNLYWYRQAAGRGLQLLFYSVGIGQISSEVPQNLSASRPQDRQFILSSKKLLLSDSGFYLCAWTSGISIEQFFGPGTRLTVL.

About this clonotype itself: A read error is possible here, since a much larger clone lies one base away. The chain combines TRBV7-2 with TRBJ2-7; 13 bases match TRBD2. The CDR3 loop spans 17 amino acids. The germline V gene has CDR1 SGHTA and CDR2 FQGNSA. Trimming cost V 8 bases and J 0 bases; bases outside gene matches: 10. CDR3 bases: TGTGCCAGCGGCGCCCGGACTAGCGGGAGTCCCTCCTACGAGCAGTACTTC. Protein sequence: CASGARTSGSPSYEQYF.

In its sample, this clonotype was seen many times. This rearrangement joins TRBV6-1 to TRBJ1-2; 9 positions agree with TRBD1. Germline V lookup: CDR1 MNHNS, CDR2 SASEGT. Unmatched junction bases numbered 7, after V lost 6 bases and J lost 5 bases. The CDR3 length is 14 residues. The CDR3, as DNA: TGTGCCAGCAGCCAAGGGACAGGGCTGTATGGCTACACCTTC. Encoded protein: CASSQGTGLYGYTF.

This clonotype was observed at least ten times. The V call is TRBV29-1, the J call TRBJ1-1, with D unresolved. Trimming took off 4 bases at V and 0 bases at J, with 9 bases between the two ends. The CDR3 is made up of 13 amino acids. CDR1 is SQVTM and CDR2 is ANQGSEA in the germline V gene. CDR3 sequence reads: CSVVVGMNTEAFF. The CDR3 DNA sequence: TGCAGCGTTGTGGTGGGGATGAACACTGAAGCTTTCTTT. Full variable domain (outside the CDR3, taken from reference TRBV29-1 and TRBJ1-1): SAVISQKPSRDICQRGTSLTIQCQVDSQVTMMFWYRQQPGQSLTLIATANQGSEATYESGFVIDKFPISRPNLTFSTLTVSNMSPEDSSIYLCSVVVGMNTEAFFGQGTRLTVV.

This clonotype was picked up many times. The chain couples TRBV24-1 to TRBJ2-3, with unresolved D. The CDR3 contains 14 residues. V was cut by 10 bases and J by 4 bases, with 17 bases left in between. Germline V gene data show CDR1 as KGHDR and CDR2 as SFDVKD. CDR3 region: CATDGNDRPDTQYF. The CDR3 DNA follows: TGTGCCACAGACGGTAACGACCGCCCAGATACGCAGTATTTT.

This clonotype came up many times. The chain uses TRBV2 and TRBJ2-2; 7 bases match TRBD2. V was clipped by 4 bases and J by 5 bases; unmatched bases: 10. The CDR3 runs 16 residues. CDR1 SNHLY and CDR2 FYNNEI come from the germline V gene. Written as DNA, the CDR3 is TGTGCCAGCAGTGGAGCAAAATACGGGGGGACCGGGGAGCTGTTTTTT. Translation: CASSGAKYGGTGELFF.

This clonotype has ten or more counts. The chain is built from TRBV7-2 and TRBJ2-3, with 9 bases fitting TRBD2. V trimming: 1 base; J trimming: 2 bases; junction bases outside the gene matches: 1. The CDR3 is 15 residues long. Germline values: CDR1 SGHTA, CDR2 FQGNSA. This CDR3 reads CASSLVAGVTDTQYF. The CDR3 DNA is TGTGCCAGCAGCTTAGTAGCGGGAGTCACAGATACGCAGTATTTT.